Listed below are T cell receptor beta chains from one sample, sequenced in a study of vaccination effects on CD4 cells after COVID-19. Produced via immunoSEQ multiplex PCR; TCRdb's table is partial and in-frame only. This sample carries over 60,000 clones, about 72% of them seen once, and the ten largest clones take around 2.7%. Their specific antigens are unknown. The sequenced sample was CD4+ T cells from PBMCs cultured with HCoV-NL63 spike peptides, obtained before COVID-19 vaccination. These receptors were collected from a human donor who received a COVID-19 vaccine. CDR3s include the opening cysteine and the closing phenylalanine or tryptophan. D genes are given only for firm matches. Size is omitted from some rows. Given values are once, few, many or a class for expanded clones.

abundance	len	j_gene	d_gene	v_gene	CDR3nt	CDR3aa
once	14	TRBJ2-3	-	TRBV27	TGTGCCAGCAGTCGGAGTTCTAGCACAGATACGCAGTATTTT	CASSRSSSTDTQYF
once	12	TRBJ1-2	TRBD1	TRBV12-3/TRBV12-4	TGTGCCAGCAGCGCACAGGGGGCAGGCTACACCTTC	CASSAQGAGYTF
-	11	TRBJ1-5	-	TRBV6-1	TGTGCCAGCAGTGATTACCAGCCCCAGCATTTT	CASSDYQPQHF
-	15	TRBJ1-2	-	TRBV10-3	TGTGCCATCAGTGACCCAAGGGAAGCTAACTATGGCTACACCTTC	CAISDPREANYGYTF
-	13	TRBJ1-5	-	TRBV2	TGTGCCAGCAGTGGATTGGGCAATCAGCCCCAGCATTTT	CASSGLGNQPQHF
once	13	TRBJ2-5	-	TRBV29-1	TGCAGCGTTGTAAGAGGGGCGGGGGAGACCCAGTACTTC	CSVVRGAGETQYF
-	16	TRBJ2-5	TRBD1	TRBV5-1	TGCGCCAGCAGCCCTGGGGTAGGGGGCGGTCAAGAGACCCAGTACTTC	CASSPGVGGGQETQYF
-	15	TRBJ1-2	-	TRBV9	TGTGCCAGCAGCCCGGGGAATCCGTTTAACTATGGCTACACCTTC	CASSPGNPFNYGYTF
once	14	TRBJ2-5	-	TRBV9	TGTGCCAGCAGCGTAGGATACTTTCAAGAGACCCAGTACTTC	CASSVGYFQETQYF
-	13	TRBJ1-1	-	TRBV7-9	TGTGCCAGCAGCTTAGTGTCAGTCGGAGGAGCTTTCTTT	CASSLVSVGGAFF
once	14	TRBJ2-5	-	TRBV6-5	TGTGCCAGCAGTTACGCAGGGAGGAGAGAGACCCAGTACTTC	CASSYAGRRETQYF
-	12	TRBJ1-1	-	TRBV2	TGTGCCAGCAGTGAGTTGCGGGGGCTGGCTTTCTTT	CASSELRGLAFF
-	16	TRBJ2-2	-	TRBV7-3	TGTGCCAGCAGCAAAACAGACTACTCGAACACCGGGGAGCTGTTTTTT	CASSKTDYSNTGELFF
few	15	TRBJ1-4	TRBD1	TRBV4-1	TGCGCCAGCAGCCAGCTGGGACAGGGGAATGAAAAACTGTTTTTT	CASSQLGQGNEKLFF
few	15	TRBJ2-2	-	TRBV7-3	TGTGCCAGCAGCTTAAAGACGGAGAACACCGGGGAGCTGTTTTTT	CASSLKTENTGELFF
-	13	TRBJ1-4	-	TRBV30	TGTGCCCTTAGACGGGAAGCTAATGAAAAACTGTTTTTT	CALRREANEKLFF
-	14	TRBJ1-1	-	TRBV9	TGTGCCAGCAGCAAAGGCGATATGAACACTGAAGCTTTCTTT	CASSKGDMNTEAFF
-	17	TRBJ2-3	-	TRBV4-1	TGCGCCAGCAGCCCATTTCTGGGACCGGAGGGAGCAGATACGCAGTATTTT	CASSPFLGPEGADTQYF
-	12	TRBJ2-5	-	TRBV14	TGTGCCAGCAGAATTCCCCGGGAGACCCAGTACTTC	CASRIPRETQYF
-	17	TRBJ2-3	-	TRBV9	TGTGCCAGCAGCGTACGAATGGGGGGCAGTGGCACAGATACGCAGTATTTT	CASSVRMGGSGTDTQYF
few	13	TRBJ1-2	-	TRBV5-1	TGCGCCAGCAGCGTAGGGGCGAGCTATGGCTACACCTTC	CASSVGASYGYTF
-	10	TRBJ1-1	-	TRBV12-3/TRBV12-4	TGTGCCAGCAGAAGAGGGAAAGCTTTCTTT	CASRRGKAFF
-	15	TRBJ1-1	-	TRBV7-2	TGTGCCAGCAGCTTTCTCGGGGTAGGGAACACTGAAGCTTTCTTT	CASSFLGVGNTEAFF
-	14	TRBJ2-3	TRBD2	TRBV6-6	TGTGCCAGCAGACTAGCGGGGGAGACAGATACGCAGTATTTT	CASRLAGETDTQYF
-	16	TRBJ2-3	TRBD2	TRBV7-2	TGTGCCAGCAGCAATTTAGCGGGGTCCTCCACAGATACGCAGTATTTT	CASSNLAGSSTDTQYF
once	16	TRBJ1-3	-	TRBV28	TGTGCCAGCAGTCCCCCCGGATCTCTCTCGAGAAACACCATATATTTT	CASSPPGSLSRNTIYF
-	15	TRBJ1-2	TRBD1	TRBV30	TGTGCCTGGAGACGTACGGACAGGGGCTTCTATGGCTACACCTTC	CAWRRTDRGFYGYTF
-	15	TRBJ1-2	-	TRBV18	TGTGCCAGCTCAGCTAGCCAGGGTGAGGGATATGGCTACACCTTC	CASSASQGEGYGYTF
-	15	TRBJ2-3	-	TRBV6-4	TGTGCCAGCAGTGAATGGGGGGCCAACACAGATACGCAGTATTTT	CASSEWGANTDTQYF
-	14	TRBJ2-1	-	TRBV28	TGTGCCAGCCTCCTAGCGACCTCCTACAATGAGCAGTTCTTC	CASLLATSYNEQFF
few	16	TRBJ2-3	TRBD2	TRBV7-2	TGTGCCAGCACCCAGAACCCCAGCGGGGGTCGCGATACGCAGTATTTT	CASTQNPSGGRDTQYF
-	15	TRBJ1-2	TRBD1	TRBV9	TGTGCCAGCAGCGTGGGGACAGGGATGAACTATGGCTACACCTTC	CASSVGTGMNYGYTF
-	14	TRBJ1-2	-	TRBV3-1/TRBV3-2	TGTGCCAGCAGTCGACCTCCGGGTAACTATGGCTACACCTTC	CASSRPPGNYGYTF